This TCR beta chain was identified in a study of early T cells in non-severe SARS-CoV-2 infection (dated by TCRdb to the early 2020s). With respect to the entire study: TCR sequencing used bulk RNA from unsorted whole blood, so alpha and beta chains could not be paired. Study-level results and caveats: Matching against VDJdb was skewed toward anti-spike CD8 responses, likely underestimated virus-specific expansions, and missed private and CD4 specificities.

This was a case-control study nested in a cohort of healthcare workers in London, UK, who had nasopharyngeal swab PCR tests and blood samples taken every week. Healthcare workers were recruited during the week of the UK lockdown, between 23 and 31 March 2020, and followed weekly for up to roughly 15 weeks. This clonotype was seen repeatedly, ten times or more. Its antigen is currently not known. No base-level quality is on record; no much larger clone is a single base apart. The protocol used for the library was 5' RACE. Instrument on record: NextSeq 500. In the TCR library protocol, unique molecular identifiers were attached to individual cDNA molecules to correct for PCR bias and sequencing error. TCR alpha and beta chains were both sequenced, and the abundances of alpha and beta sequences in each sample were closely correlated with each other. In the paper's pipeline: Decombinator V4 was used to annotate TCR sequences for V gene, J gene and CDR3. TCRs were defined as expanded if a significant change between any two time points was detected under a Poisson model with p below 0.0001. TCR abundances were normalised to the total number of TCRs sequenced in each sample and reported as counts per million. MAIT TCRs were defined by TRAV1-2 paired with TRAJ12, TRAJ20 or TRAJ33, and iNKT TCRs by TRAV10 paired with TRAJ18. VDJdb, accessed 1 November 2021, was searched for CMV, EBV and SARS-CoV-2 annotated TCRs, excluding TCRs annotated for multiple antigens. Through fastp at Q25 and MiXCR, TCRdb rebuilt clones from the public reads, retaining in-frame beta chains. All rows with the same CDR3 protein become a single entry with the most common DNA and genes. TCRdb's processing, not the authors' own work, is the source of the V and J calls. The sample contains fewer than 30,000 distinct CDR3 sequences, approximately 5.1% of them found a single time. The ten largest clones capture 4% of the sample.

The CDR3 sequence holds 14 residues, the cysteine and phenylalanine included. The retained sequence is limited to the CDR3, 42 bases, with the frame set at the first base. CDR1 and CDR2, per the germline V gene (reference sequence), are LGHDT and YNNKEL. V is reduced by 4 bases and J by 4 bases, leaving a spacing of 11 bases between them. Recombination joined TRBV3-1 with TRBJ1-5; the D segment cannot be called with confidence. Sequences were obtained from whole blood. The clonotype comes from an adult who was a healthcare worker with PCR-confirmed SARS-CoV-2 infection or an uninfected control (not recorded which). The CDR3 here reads CASSPKVGNQPQHF. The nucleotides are TGTGCCAGCAGCCCGAAGGTAGGGAATCAGCCCCAGCATTTT.